This T cell receptor beta chain appears in the sequencing data of a study of post-analysis software for immune sequencing data. Tagging with unique molecular identifiers was a feature of the TCR beta cDNA libraries. TCRdb recomputed calls from the PCR reads with MiXCR, one row per CDR3 protein. The sample holds fewer than 700,000 distinct CDR3 sequences, 44% seen once. Germline loops: CDR1 DFQATT, CDR2 SNEGSKA (reference sequence). This CDR3 contains 16 residues. The ends lost 4 bases at V and 1 base at J; junction bases unmatched: 5. Study results and limitations: Versus controls, multiple sclerosis patients showed significantly lower diversity (normalized Chao1). Higher frequency in patients than in controls was seen for roughly five TRBV segments, with TRBV5-6, TRBV5-1 and TRBV20-1 among them.

Points on this clonotype: The target antigen is unknown.

The specimen sequenced was blood. The receptor's source is a girl aged 10 to 17 with multiple sclerosis. This chain uses TRBV20-1 with TRBJ2-3; the match to TRBD2 covers 13 bases. DNA for the CDR3: TGCAGTGCTACTTCCGGGACTAGCGGGGGCACAGATACGCAGTATTTT. Residues: CSATSGTSGGTDTQYF.